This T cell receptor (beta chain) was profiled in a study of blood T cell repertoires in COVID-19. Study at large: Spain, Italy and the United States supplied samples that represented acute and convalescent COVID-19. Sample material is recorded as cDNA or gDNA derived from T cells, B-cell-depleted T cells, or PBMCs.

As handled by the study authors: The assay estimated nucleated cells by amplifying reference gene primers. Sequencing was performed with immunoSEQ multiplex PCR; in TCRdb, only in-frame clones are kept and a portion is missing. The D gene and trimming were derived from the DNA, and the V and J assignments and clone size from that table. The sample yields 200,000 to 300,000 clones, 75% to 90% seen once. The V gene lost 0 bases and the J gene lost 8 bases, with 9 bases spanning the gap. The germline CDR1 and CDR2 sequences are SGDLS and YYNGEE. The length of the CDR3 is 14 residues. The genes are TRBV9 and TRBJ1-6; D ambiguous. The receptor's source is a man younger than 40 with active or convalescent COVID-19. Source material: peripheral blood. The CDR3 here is CASSVVDKYSPLHF. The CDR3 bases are TGTGCCAGCAGCGTAGTTGACAAATATTCACCCCTCCACTTT.